The sample holds many counts of the clone carrying this T cell receptor beta chain. The data were obtained in a study of T cells in Graves' hyperthyroidism and ophthalmopathy. The CDR3 spans 15 residues. Trimming took off 4 bases at V and 2 bases at J, with 16 bases between the two ends. Germline V gene lookup returns CDR1 SGHRS and CDR2 YFSETQ. From RNA transcripts, TCR beta CDR3 regions were amplified. In the first-round RT-PCR of the TCR CDR3, the HTBI primer set was used. TCRdb ran MiXCR on the multiplex PCR reads and lists one entry per CDR3 protein. Seen here are about 400,000 distinct CDR3 sequences, over 13% observed once, and the top ten hold around 28%.

The source material was blood. The rearrangement joins TRBV5-1 to TRBJ2-7, with TRBD2 as a possible D gene (6 bases). This TCR derives from a middle-aged man with Graves' ophthalmopathy. As DNA, the CDR3 is TGCGCCAGCAGCAACGGACTAAGTTTCACCTACGAGCAGTACTTC. Amino acids: CASSNGLSFTYEQYF.